One and the same sample provided the 5 T cell receptor beta chains below, sequenced in a study of PD-1 blockade in classical Hodgkin lymphoma. Patients all relapsed after autologous stem cell transplantation, and there was variation in brentuximab vedotin exposure. Repertoires were generated with immunoSEQ multiplex PCR, while TCRdb's copy carries only in-frame clones and drops some. The data show thousands of clones, with 77% seen just once and 34% held by the top ten. The specimen was peripheral blood mononuclear cells (PBMCs), collected before the second cycle of nivolumab. Source of these receptors: a human donor with classical Hodgkin lymphoma.

V gene TRBV15 combines with J gene TRBJ2-1, with D hard to call. The CDR3 covers 15 residues. V was shortened by 0 bases and J by 5 bases, with 11 bases between the two germline ends. Germline CDR1 LNHNV, CDR2 YYDKDF (reference sequence). The CDR3 loop is CATSRDSGPHNEQFF. CDR3 in DNA: TGTGCCACCAGCAGAGACTCTGGACCGCACAATGAGCAGTTCTTC.

This clone is medium-sized. The chain carries TRBV28 and TRBJ2-1; 7 positions match TRBD2. V lost 9 bases, J lost 2 bases, and 4 bases stayed unmatched. This CDR3 is 13 amino acids long. CDR1 and CDR2 from the germline V gene are MDHEN and SYDVKM. The CDR3 sequence: CASWEGTYNEQFF. CDR3 sequence (DNA): TGTGCCAGTTGGGAGGGGACCTACAATGAGCAGTTCTTC.

This clone is labeled as large. The V call is TRBV28, the J call TRBJ1-5; no clear D. There are 12 residues in the CDR3. Germline V gives CDR1 MDHEN, CDR2 SYDVKM. Trimming removed 5 bases from V and 4 bases from J, with 6 bases in between. The CDR3 DNA reads TGTGCCAGCAGTCCCCCAAATCAGCCCCAGCATTTT. This translates into CASSPPNQPQHF.

The V call is TRBV4-3, the J call TRBJ2-3, with TRBD2 matching 7 bases. CDR1 LGHNA and CDR2 YSLEER come from the germline V gene. This CDR3 has 15 amino acids. V gave up 3 bases and J gave up 0 bases; unmatched junction bases: 3. CDR3 DNA sequence: TGCGCCAGCAGCCACATGACTAGCAGCACAGATACGCAGTATTTT. Amino acids: CASSHMTSSTDTQYF.

The chain recombines TRBV2 with TRBJ2-1, with D perhaps being TRBD1 or TRBD2 (5 bases each). Germline V gene sequence: CDR1 SNHLY, CDR2 FYNNEI. The CDR3 spans 17 residues. V lost 2 bases and J lost 3, with 17 bases in between. CDR3 nucleotide sequence: TGTGCCAGCAGTGAATCTTTTTTTGGGACCGGCTACAATGAGCAGTTCTTC. It codes for CASSESFFGTGYNEQFF.